These T cell receptor beta chains were read from a single sample in a study of blood T cell repertoires in COVID-19. Repertoires were generated with immunoSEQ multiplex PCR, while TCRdb's copy carries only in-frame clones and drops some. Of about 200,000 clones in the sample, 89% were seen once. The specimen was PBMCs or T cells enriched from blood (not recorded which). Receptors were obtained from a woman under 30 who had recovered from COVID-19. The CDR3 runs from the conserved cysteine through the conserved F or W. Each record gives: CDR3 protein, CDR3 DNA, J gene, V gene, D gene, clone size. D genes are given only for firm matches. A row's size may be missing; if present it is once, few, many or a size class.

CASSQRQGRGDSGANVLTF TGTGCCAGCAGCCAGAGACAGGGGAGGGGAGACTCTGGGGCCAACGTCCTGACTTTC TRBJ2-6 TRBV4-2 NA few
CASRRISGANVLTF TGTGCCAGCAGGAGGATCTCTGGGGCCAACGTCCTGACTTTC TRBJ2-6 TRBV2 NA NA
CATSEPGGSDTQYF TGTGCCACCAGTGAGCCAGGGGGGTCAGATACGCAGTATTTT TRBJ2-3 TRBV24-1 NA NA
CAWSWGTGRNQPQHF TGTGCCTGGAGTTGGGGGACAGGGAGGAATCAGCCCCAGCATTTT TRBJ1-5 TRBV30 TRBD1 NA
CASSQGGGRAEAFF TGCGCCAGCAGCCAAGGAGGGGGTCGGGCTGAAGCTTTCTTT TRBJ1-1 TRBV4-1 NA NA
CATSMQGEDEQFF TGTGCCACCAGTATGCAGGGTGAGGATGAGCAGTTCTTC TRBJ2-1 TRBV24-1 NA NA
CASRRRGRETQYF TGTGCCAGCAGGCGCAGGGGGCGGGAGACCCAGTACTTC TRBJ2-5 TRBV5-6 TRBD1 NA
CAWRAGSARGYTF TGTGCCTGGAGAGCCGGGAGCGCGCGGGGCTACACCTTC TRBJ1-2 TRBV30 NA NA
CASSDRGGMANSPLHF TGTGCCAGCAGTGATAGGGGAGGGATGGCGAATTCACCCCTCCACTTT TRBJ1-6 TRBV2 NA NA
CASSDTGRGRGEKLFF TGTGCCAGCAGTGACACTGGCAGGGGGCGCGGTGAAAAACTGTTTTTT TRBJ1-4 TRBV2 TRBD1 NA
CSVEEGSGGYQETQYF TGCAGCGTTGAAGAGGGTAGCGGGGGGTACCAAGAGACCCAGTACTTC TRBJ2-5 TRBV29-1 TRBD2 NA
CASSRNGQGYTEAFF TGTGCCAGCAGTCGCAACGGGCAGGGGTACACTGAAGCTTTCTTT TRBJ1-1 TRBV6-5 NA NA
CASTAGRERYTF TGTGCCAGCACTGCGGGAAGGGAGCGGTACACCTTC TRBJ1-2 TRBV28 NA NA
CASSLGQGVGQPQHF TGTGCCAGCAGTTTAGGACAGGGGGTGGGTCAGCCCCAGCATTTT TRBJ1-5 TRBV28 TRBD1 NA
CASSHPLCPVKRYF TGCGCCAGCAGTCACCCCCTTTGCCCTGTCAAGCGGTACTTC TRBJ2-5 TRBV23-1 NA NA
CASSQRNSGTGVDTQYF TGTGCCAGCAGCCAGAGGAATTCCGGGACAGGGGTAGATACGCAGTATTTT TRBJ2-3 TRBV4-2 TRBD1 NA
CASSLTNRASTEKLFF TGCGCCAGCAGCTTGACCAACAGGGCTAGTACTGAAAAACTGTTTTTT TRBJ1-4 TRBV5-1 NA NA
CASSFGLLNQPQHF TGTGCCAGCAGTTTCGGGTTACTCAATCAGCCCCAGCATTTT TRBJ1-5 TRBV2 NA NA
CSVADFGNEQFF NA TRBJ2-1 TRBV29-1 NA NA
CASSYSTGSPYGYTF TGTGCCAGCAGTTACTCGACAGGAAGCCCCTATGGCTACACCTTC TRBJ1-2 TRBV6-5 NA NA
CASSSLAGGSTDTQYF TGTGCCAGCAGCTCATTAGCGGGGGGCTCCACAGATACGCAGTATTTT TRBJ2-3 TRBV14 TRBD2 NA
CASSPTGEGDEQYF TGTGCCAGCAGCCCCACAGGGGAAGGGGACGAGCAGTACTTC TRBJ2-7 TRBV7-9 TRBD1 NA
CASSSLRGVEYEQYF TGTGCCAGCAGCTCCCTCCGGGGGGTGGAATACGAGCAGTACTTC TRBJ2-7 TRBV11-2 TRBD2 NA
CASSLYLGPGYEQFF TGTGCCAGCAGTTTATATCTCGGGCCAGGGTATGAGCAGTTCTTC TRBJ2-1 TRBV27 NA NA
CASSLTGQMNTEAFF TGTGCCAGCAGCCTCACCGGACAGATGAACACTGAAGCTTTCTTT TRBJ1-1 TRBV5-4 NA once
CASSPGTGARYNYGYTF TGCGCCAGCAGCCCGGGGACAGGGGCGAGGTATAACTATGGCTACACCTTC TRBJ1-2 TRBV5-1 TRBD1 NA
CASSEFRDSQNEKLFF TGTGCCAGCAGTGAATTTCGGGACAGCCAGAATGAAAAACTGTTTTTT TRBJ1-4 TRBV25-1 TRBD1 NA
CASSPGQGRQYFTDTQYF TGTGCCAGCAGCCCGGGACAAGGTAGACAGTATTTCACAGATACGCAGTATTTT TRBJ2-3 TRBV7-9 NA NA
CASSLRSFRGHQPQHF TGTGCCAGCAGCTTGAGATCTTTCAGGGGTCATCAGCCCCAGCATTTT TRBJ1-5 TRBV5-6 NA NA
CASSKGQGAHTGELFF TGTGCCAGCAGCAAGGGACAGGGGGCGCACACCGGGGAGCTGTTTTTT TRBJ2-2 TRBV5-4 TRBD1 NA
CASSLKGGATNEKLFF TGTGCCAGTAGTCTCAAAGGGGGAGCAACTAATGAAAAACTGTTTTTT TRBJ1-4 TRBV19 NA NA
CAIWLEGELFF TGTGCCATCTGGTTAGAGGGGGAGCTGTTTTTT TRBJ2-2 TRBV12-3/TRBV12-4 NA NA
CASSRTTGDHEKLFF TGTGCCAGCAGTAGAACCACAGGGGATCATGAAAAACTGTTTTTT TRBJ1-4 TRBV6-5 TRBD1 NA
CASSQGQSTEAFF TGTGCCAGCAGCCAGGGGCAGTCCACTGAAGCTTTCTTT TRBJ1-1 TRBV3-1/TRBV3-2 NA NA
CAWRLNEQFF TGTGCCTGGAGACTAAATGAGCAGTTCTTC TRBJ2-1 TRBV30 NA NA
CASSFRRDNSPLHF TGTGCCAGCAGCTTTAGGAGGGACAATTCACCCCTCCACTTT TRBJ1-6 TRBV5-4 NA NA
CASSQAGPRNTEAFF TGCGCCAGCAGCCAGGCGGGACCGCGGAACACTGAAGCTTTCTTT TRBJ1-1 TRBV4-1 NA NA
CASTGQGYNEQFF TGTGCCAGCACCGGACAGGGCTACAATGAGCAGTTCTTC TRBJ2-1 TRBV13 TRBD1 NA
CASSPSAGVLTRAEAFF TGTGCCAGCAGCCCCTCTGCCGGGGTACTAACACGGGCTGAAGCTTTCTTT TRBJ1-1 TRBV9 NA NA
CASSLNTGSNEKLFF TGCGCCAGCAGTTTAAATACAGGGAGCAATGAAAAACTGTTTTTT TRBJ1-4 TRBV5-1 NA NA
CASSIYDNSLNTEAFF TGTGCCAGTAGTATATATGACAACTCCTTGAACACTGAAGCTTTCTTT TRBJ1-1 TRBV19 NA NA
CASSYSNTEAFF TGTGCCAGCAGTTACTCGAACACTGAAGCTTTCTTT TRBJ1-1 TRBV12-3/TRBV12-4 NA NA